This T cell receptor (beta chain) is from a study of Ad26.COV2.S vaccination and SARS-CoV-2 variants (dated by TCRdb to 2020 to 2022). At the level of the whole study: Vaccine-arm donors were drawn from COV1001, a multicentre, randomized, double-blind, placebo-controlled phase I-IIa trial of Ad26.COV2.S in healthy adults. Ad26.COV2.S was administered intramuscularly at 5 x 10^10 or 1 x 10^11 viral particles, either as a single shot or as two shots given 56 days apart. Sequencing of the TCRbeta repertoire served to evaluate the specificity and breadth of SARS-CoV-2-reactive T cell receptors following Ad26.COV2.S vaccination. A total of approximately 32 samples were included in the TCR-sequenced set, comprising roughly 20 Ad26.COV2.S vaccine recipients, 5 placebo recipients and 8 SARS-CoV-2 convalescent individuals. Trial participants were randomized into five groups of five, in which low-dose or high-dose Ad26.COV2.S was given once or twice, or placebo was given on both occasions. Investigators did not know the trial group allocation while performing experiments and assessing outcomes. Overall results and qualifications from the work: Comparable non-spike TCR breadth was observed between vaccine and placebo recipients, consistent with only spike being contained in the vaccine. The authors noted that total T cell responses may have been underestimated by the TCR breadth and depth analyses. After vaccination, substantial breadth of spike-specific CD8+ and CD4+ T cell responses was reported. The study was not powered for comparison of responses between vaccine doses or regimens. Ad26.COV2.S recipients had higher spike-specific TCR breadth than placebo recipients (P = 0.0014).

TCRbeta CDR3 regions were sequenced with the immunoSEQ Assay. After extraction, genomic DNA underwent amplification by bias-controlled multiplex PCR, followed by high-throughput sequencing. Regarding the original processing steps: To quantify the absolute abundance of every unique TCRbeta CDR3 region, sequences were collapsed and filtered. Usable DNA was measured by amplifying reference genes present in all nucleated cells, and TCRbeta template counts were normalized to that usable DNA to estimate T cell fraction. Repertoire TCRs were annotated as SARS-CoV-2-specific by exact matching of V gene, CDR3 amino acid sequence and J gene to a known reactive TCR set. The reference SARS-CoV-2 TCR set was derived from MIRA and filtered for enrichment in COVID-19-positive ImmuneCODE repertoires, a step that removed public or cross-reactive TCRs. Based on the MIRA antigens, annotated TCRs were further analysed at the level of specific ORF or position within ORF. Breadth was defined as annotated unique rearrangements over total unique productive rearrangements; depth was the summed frequency of those rearrangements. Group comparisons of TCR breadth used two-sided Wilcoxon rank-sum tests. TCRdb obtained this table from immuneACCESS and retained in-frame rearrangements with V and J assigned. These tables miss some clones; where compared with another copy, unresolved V genes account for less than half of the shortfall, and the remainder is unexplained. Clonal size and the V and J genes are those of that table, whereas D and trimming came from the DNA. This sample is represented by about 350,000 clones; approximately 81% of them were singletons. The ten most abundant clones make up 3% to 4% of the sample.

In the case of this clone: Its antigen is currently not known. No base qualities exist here, and no much larger clone lies one base off it.

The intended sense of this specimen's treatment or condition label: 19 received Ad26.COV2.S at low or high dose, single or two shots; about 5 received placebo; per-sample allocation not given. For vaccine and placebo recipients, repertoires were sequenced using samples collected on day 63 after the first injection. Cohort 1b enrolled about two dozen adults aged 18-55 years at a single site in Boston, USA, between 29 July and 7 August 2020. Ad26.COV2.S was a replication-incompetent adenovirus type 26 vector that expressed a prefusion-stabilized SARS-CoV-2 spike protein derived from the original Wuhan strain. The input for sequencing was peripheral blood, taken in a trial of Ad26.COV2.S vaccine versus placebo. The TCR sequence derives from a person aged 18 to 59 who received the Ad26.COV2.S COVID-19 vaccine or a placebo.

The DNA reads as follows: TGTGCCAGCAGTTACGGCATCCAATACTATGGCTACACCTTC. This yields the protein CASSYGIQYYGYTF. This receptor chain uses TRBV6-5 and TRBJ1-2; the D gene identity is not certain. Trimming costs V 2 bases and J 3 bases, and their ends lie 10 bases apart. From cysteine to phenylalanine, the CDR3 is 14 amino acids long. Only the CDR3 region is kept as DNA, spanning 42 bases read in frame from base 1. The germline V gene gives CDR1 as MNHEY and CDR2 as SVGAGI.